This TCR beta chain is drawn from a study of shared clonotypes between healthy human individuals. Study results and caveats: Larger estimated richness was generally seen in naive subsets than in memory subsets.

With respect to this clone: The antigen is undetermined.

V lost 4 bases and J lost 1, with 12 bases in between. Per germline, CDR1 KGHSH and CDR2 LQKENI. The CDR3 covers 15 residues. Profiling relied on immunoSEQ multiplex PCR, and the TCRdb table lists in-frame clones only, not all of them. The data contain roughly 2.2 million clones, approximately 90% of them singletons. The chain links TRBV18 to TRBJ2-3, with D possibly TRBD1 on 5 matching bases. What was sequenced was naive CD4+ T cells from PBMCs. Documented subset: CD45RA+ positively selected. The source of this sequence is a man younger than 35 in good health. Some clones in this sample may be carry-over from other donors' samples. The CDR3 DNA is TGTGCCAGCTCACTTTTGACAGTTCGCACAGATACGCAGTATTTT. This encodes CASSLLTVRTDTQYF.